This TCR beta chain comes out of a study of cytomegalovirus exposure and HLA in healthy donors. J lost 5 bases, V lost 1 base, and 2 bases had no gene match. The CDR3 runs to 13 residues. Germline loops: CDR1 SGHRS, CDR2 YFSETQ. Assay used: immunoSEQ multiplex PCR; TCRdb lists only in-frame clones, some missing. This sample has 120,000 to 150,000 clones, with around nine tenths found just once. Study-wide points: For cytomegalovirus status, the classifier reportedly gave diagnoses with high specificity and sensitivity. In vitro work confirmed that three CMV-associated chains recognize CMV antigens. TCR beta chains numbering some 150 were designated cytomegalovirus-associated.

Worth noting for this clone: Its target is unknown.

From the 120-subject validation cohort, which was separate from the roughly 690-subject first cohort, the donors were drawn. Sequencing was carried out using PBMCs. The TCR comes from a woman aged 18-35 years in good health and CMV-seropositive. The chain joins TRBV5-1 to TRBJ2-5; 7 bases map to TRBD1. CDR3 loop: CASSLTGAETQYF. Written as DNA, the CDR3 is TGCGCCAGCAGCTTGACAGGGGCGGAGACCCAGTACTTC.